Shown below are 14 T cell receptor beta chains from a single sample sequenced in a study of T cells in Graves' hyperthyroidism and ophthalmopathy. Amplification of TCR beta CDR3 regions was performed using RNA transcripts as template. First-round RT-PCR with HTBI primers amplified the TCR CDR3 region. TCRdb processed the multiplex PCR reads anew with MiXCR; each CDR3 protein has one entry. Counted here are approximately 630,000 distinct CDR3 sequences, roughly 15% occurring once; the ten biggest clones make up 3.8%. What was sequenced was blood. The receptors shown here come from a woman in her 30s with Graves' hyperthyroidism.

The chain joins TRBV28 to TRBJ1-1, with 8 bases matching TRBD1. This CDR3 contains 14 residues. CDR1 is MDHEN and CDR2 is SYDVKM in the germline V gene. J lost 6 bases, V lost 6 bases, and 9 bases had no gene match. CDR3: CASRLDRAASEAFF. The CDR3 bases are TGTGCCAGCAGACTGGACAGGGCGGCCTCTGAAGCTTTCTTT.

This clonotype was recorded many times. The rearrangement uses TRBV5-1 and TRBJ2-7; tentatively, D is TRBD1 or TRBD2 (5 bases each). The CDR3 is 14 residues long. From germline, CDR1 is SGHRS and CDR2 YFSETQ. Trimming removed 7 bases at V and 6 bases at J, with 20 bases between. The CDR3 reads CASYPSPGAFEQYF. The CDR3 nucleotides read TGCGCCAGCTACCCCTCCCCCGGGGCTTTCGAGCAGTACTTC.

The sample holds many counts of this clonotype. This chain connects TRBV20-1 to TRBJ1-2; D is unresolved. Trimming took off 3 bases at V and 3 bases at J, with 14 bases between the two ends. The CDR3 runs to 14 residues. CDR1 and CDR2 (germline): DFQATT, SNEGSKA (reference sequence). CDR3 DNA sequence: TGCAGTGCTAGCCTCCGTGCCATCGACTATGGCTACACCTTC. This gives the protein CSASLRAIDYGYTF.

In its sample, this clonotype was seen a few times. The V call is TRBV9, the J call TRBJ2-5, with D possibly being TRBD2 (6 bases). Germline V gene data show CDR1 as SGDLS and CDR2 as YYNGEE. The CDR3 totals 15 residues. V was trimmed by 2 bases and J by 0 bases, leaving 11 bases between them. The CDR3 is CASSVSGQYQETQYF. CDR3 nucleotide sequence: TGTGCCAGCAGCGTTAGCGGCCAGTACCAAGAGACCCAGTACTTC.

This clonotype was seen a handful of times. This chain links TRBV27 with TRBJ2-2; 8 bases match TRBD2. V shed 3 bases and J 2 bases; nucleotides not matched to a gene: 14. This CDR3 spans 19 amino acids. Germline V lookup: CDR1 MNHEY, CDR2 SMNVEV (reference sequence). The CDR3 nucleotides are TGTGCCAGCAGTTTTAGAACTAGCGGCTACCGCTACAACACCGGGGAGCTGTTTTTT. Protein: CASSFRTSGYRYNTGELFF.

The chain employs TRBV29-1 and TRBJ1-1; TRBD1 might be the D (5 bases). V gave up 5 bases and J gave up 1 base, with 8 bases separating them. The CDR3 loop spans 12 amino acids. CDR1 is SQVTM and CDR2 is ANQGSEA in the germline V gene. CDR3 sequence (DNA): TGCAGCGTTCCAGGGCAGAACACTGAAGCTTTCTTT. The encoded protein is CSVPGQNTEAFF.

This clonotype was detected a few times. The chain joins TRBV24-1 to TRBJ2-5; D uncertain. The V end lost 1 base, the J end lost 6 bases, and 11 bases lay between the germline ends. The CDR3 contains 14 residues. Germline CDR1 is KGHDR and CDR2 is SFDVKD. The CDR3 DNA reads TGTGCCACCAGTGATTTAGGCAGCTTGAAGACCCAGTACTTC. Protein product: CATSDLGSLKTQYF.

The chain couples TRBV14 to TRBJ1-1, with D tentatively TRBD1 (6 bases). Trimming stripped 1 base from V and 11 bases from J, with 14 bases between. This CDR3 comprises 13 residues. Germline-derived CDR1 and CDR2 are SGHDN and FVKESK. CDR3 nucleotides: TGTGCCAGCAGCCAAGCCAGGAGCCAGGGGGCTTTCTTT. Amino acids: CASSQARSQGAFF.

This clonotype was counted ten times or more. The V call is TRBV5-1, the J call TRBJ2-2; 7 bases map to TRBD1. The trim removed 3 bases at V and 0 bases at J, leaving 2 bases unmatched. The germline V gene has CDR1 SGHRS and CDR2 YFSETQ. The CDR3 runs 15 residues. CDR3 sequence: CASSSGQTNTGELFF. The CDR3 DNA reads TGCGCCAGCAGCTCGGGACAGACGAACACCGGGGAGCTGTTTTTT. Full variable domain (missing parts from reference TRBV5-1 and TRBJ2-2): KAGVTQTPRYLIKTRGQQVTLSCSPISGHRSVSWYQQTPGQGLQFLFEYFSETQRNKGNFPGRFSGRQFSNSRSEMNVSTLELGDSALYLCASSSGQTNTGELFFGEGSRLTVL.

This clonotype was counted many times. V gene TRBV2 combines with J gene TRBJ2-5; 7 bases are a match to TRBD1. This CDR3 region has 12 residues. The germline V gene has CDR1 SNHLY and CDR2 FYNNEI. Trimming took 11 bases from V and 4 from J; bases not matched to a gene: 7. DNA for the CDR3: TGTGCCGGAGGAAGACAGGGAGAGACCCAGTACTTC. Protein product: CAGGRQGETQYF. The variable domain in full, completed from reference TRBV2 and TRBJ2-5, reads EPEVTQTPSHQVTQMGQEVILRCVPISNHLYFYWYRQILGQKVEFLVSFYNNEISEKSEIFDDQFSVERPDGSNFTLKIRSTKLEDSAMYFCAGGRQGETQYFGPGTRLLVL.

Details on this clonotype: A read error may explain this, as a much larger clone is one base away. The genes are TRBV5-1 and TRBJ1-1, with 7 bases identical to TRBD1. Germline V gene lookup returns CDR1 SGHRS and CDR2 YFSETQ. The CDR3 spans 15 residues. CDR3 protein: CASSLLQGRNTGAFF. The CDR3, as DNA: TGCGCCAGCAGCTTATTACAGGGGCGGAACACTGGAGCTTTCTTT.

The table lists this clonotype with many counts. The chain couples TRBV7-9 to TRBJ2-7; possible D gene TRBD1, 7 bases. Germline V gene data show CDR1 as SEHNR and CDR2 as FQNEAQ (reference sequence). The CDR3 spans 18 residues. Trimming removed 4 bases at V and 4 bases at J, with 26 bases between. For the CDR3, the DNA is TGTGCCAGCAGCTCCCCCGGGGGACAGCCACCGAGCTTATACGAGCAGTACTTC. Protein product: CASSSPGGQPPSLYEQYF.

This clonotype was seen more than once but under ten times. The chain is built from TRBV2 and TRBJ1-1; D is undetermined. Germline values: CDR1 SNHLY, CDR2 FYNNEI. The CDR3 covers 15 residues. Deletions cut 2 bases from V and 5 bases from J, with 15 bases between. DNA for the CDR3: TGTGCCAGCAGTGAAATGATTCGGGTACGGACTGAAGCTTTCTTT. The encoded protein is CASSEMIRVRTEAFF.

The rearrangement uses TRBV19 and TRBJ2-5; D is unresolved. Trimming shortened V by 1 base and J by 4 bases, and 7 bases separated the two germline ends. CDR3 size: 13 residues. Germline assignment: CDR1 LNHDA and CDR2 SQIVND (reference sequence). The CDR3 nucleotides read TGTGCCAGTAGTATAGCTCTCGGAGAGACCCAGTACTTC. It is translated as CASSIALGETQYF.